This T cell receptor (beta chain) was recorded in a study of graft-versus-host responses after intestinal transplantation. Study-level information: Recipients across the board were started on anti-thymocyte globulin induction, then kept on tacrolimus and steroids for about 3 years. Points from the study as a whole: Early post-transplant HvG declines tracked with peak circulating GvH clone levels. Recipient marrow held GvH clones, some first seen in ileum or blood.

Sequencing was performed with immunoSEQ multiplex PCR; in TCRdb, only in-frame clones are kept and a portion is missing. The data hold just over 14,000 clones, with around 94% observed a single time. About this clone itself: Its antigen is undetermined.

The CDR3 totals 16 residues. V shed 5 bases and J shed 0 bases, with 16 bases lying between them. CDR1 and CDR2 from the germline V gene are SEHNR and FQNEAQ (reference sequence). This clonotype originated in a human patient who received an intestinal transplant, so some T cells may come from the graft donor. This chain connects TRBV7-9 to TRBJ1-1, with D possibly TRBD1 on 6 matching bases. Sample: PBMCs, taken 9 days after transplant. The CDR3 DNA reads TGTGCCAGCAGCAAAGGGTCAGGGGCCCTGAACACTGAAGCTTTCTTT. Translated: CASSKGSGALNTEAFF.